This TCR beta chain was sequenced for a study of blood T cell repertoires in COVID-19. On the study more broadly: Sources were T cells, B-cell-depleted T cells, or PBMCs; the material itself was cDNA or gDNA.

Sequenced by immunoSEQ multiplex PCR; TCRdb stores in-frame clones only, minus some. The table lists around 20,000 clones, around 89% of them singletons. Participants spanned ages about 18 to 90 years and resided in about two dozen US areas. In assigning cohorts, the study relied on participant-reported clinical history. Sequences were obtained from PBMCs or T cells enriched from blood (not recorded which). The receptor was derived from a woman aged 25 to 39 who had recovered from COVID-19.

For the CDR3, the DNA is TGCGCCAGCAGCCAAGATTGGCACCCTCAAGAGACCCAGTACTTC. Protein: CASSQDWHPQETQYF. The chain joins TRBV4-3 to TRBJ2-5; unclear D gene. V lost 0 bases and J lost 2, with 10 bases in between. Germline lookup yields CDR1 LGHNA and CDR2 YSLEER. The CDR3 contains 15 residues.